The 17 T cell receptor beta chains below all came from one sample that was sequenced in a study of post-analysis software for immune sequencing data. Unique molecular identifiers tagged the TCR beta cDNA libraries. TCRdb re-called the PCR reads through MiXCR, storing one row per CDR3 protein. The table includes under 200,000 distinct CDR3 sequences, roughly 34% detected once. Sequencing used blood, obtained after autologous hematopoietic stem cell transplantation. The receptors originated from a girl between 10 and 17 years old with multiple sclerosis.

This clonotype was observed a few times. This chain joins TRBV3-1 and TRBJ2-7; perhaps TRBD1 as D (6 bases). In germline, CDR1 is LGHDT, CDR2 YNNKEL (reference sequence). V was pared by 2 bases and J by 3 bases, with 14 bases between. The length of the CDR3 is 15 residues. The CDR3 DNA sequence: TGTGCCAGCAGCCAAAGCAGGGGCCTCTACTACGAGCAGTACTTC. Translated: CASSQSRGLYYEQYF.

The chain is built from TRBV20-1 and TRBJ1-1; 9 bases map to TRBD1. The CDR3 is made up of 14 amino acids. Trimming took 3 bases from V and 1 from J; bases not matched to a gene: 3. Per the germline V gene, CDR1 is DFQATT and CDR2 is SNEGSKA (reference sequence). The CDR3 DNA follows: TGCAGTGCTAGCCGGACAGGGGCGAACACTGAAGCTTTCTTT. Translated: CSASRTGANTEAFF.

This clonotype was detected once. The V gene is TRBV29-1, the J gene TRBJ2-3; TRBD2 matches 11 bases. V lost 6 bases, J lost 1 base, and 3 bases stayed unmatched. The CDR3 length is 14 residues. From germline, CDR1 is SQVTM and CDR2 ANQGSEA. The CDR3 nucleotides are TGCAGCGTGGTGGGACTAGCGGGCACAGATACGCAGTATTTT. Protein: CSVVGLAGTDTQYF.

This clonotype was counted between two and nine times. V gene TRBV6-5 combines with J gene TRBJ2-7, with a possible D match to TRBD1 (6 bases). Trimming shortened V by 0 bases and J by 4 bases, and 13 bases separated the two germline ends. CDR3 length: 15 amino acids. Germline V CDR1 and CDR2: MNHEY, SVGAGI. The CDR3 DNA sequence: TGTGCCAGCAGTTACTCGGTCGAGGGGGTGTACGAGCAGTACTTC. Protein: CASSYSVEGVYEQYF.

As to this clonotype: One end of the junction varies from germline; a read error may be responsible. V usage is TRBV12-3 or TRBV12-4 and J usage is TRBJ2-3, with D possibly being TRBD2 (8 bases). The CDR3 sequence is 17 residues long. CDR3 in DNA: TGTGCCAGCAGTGCGGACAGCCCGGGACTAGGGACAGATACGGAGTATTTT. It is translated as CASSADSPGLGTDTEYF.

This chain joins TRBV29-1 and TRBJ2-2, with 7 bases that match TRBD1. After removal of 0 bases from V and 4 bases from J, the junction contained 5 bases not matched to a gene. CDR1 and CDR2 (germline): SQVTM, ANQGSEA. This CDR3 is built from 15 residues. The CDR3 bases are TGCAGCGTTGAAGATCGGGACAGAGCCACCGGGGAGCTGTTTTTT. Translation gives CSVEDRDRATGELFF.

This chain joins TRBV6-1 and TRBJ2-1; D possibly matches TRBD1 or TRBD2 (5 bases each). CDR3 length: 15 residues. Germline values: CDR1 MNHNS, CDR2 SASEGT. The germline V and J ends were trimmed by 4 bases and 12 bases, with 22 bases remaining between them. The CDR3 sequence: CASSGPRDLFAVQFF. CDR3 DNA sequence: TGTGCCAGCAGTGGCCCCAGGGACCTCTTCGCTGTGCAGTTCTTC.

The chain employs TRBV12-3 or TRBV12-4 and TRBJ2-1; no reliable D call. The CDR3 consists of 13 residues. The V end lost 8 bases, the J end lost 2 bases, and 10 bases lay between the germline ends. CDR3 sequence reads: CASHFDTYNEQFF. DNA of the CDR3: TGTGCCAGCCATTTCGACACCTACAATGAGCAGTTCTTC.

This clonotype was detected a few times. The chain recombines TRBV20-1 with TRBJ2-5, with TRBD2 identical over 7 bases. The better agreement between TRBJ2-7 and the DNA end casts doubt on the J call. Germline lookup yields CDR1 DFQATT and CDR2 SNEGSKA (reference sequence). The CDR3 spans 13 residues. The CDR3 coding sequence is TGCAGTGCTAGACCAGCGGGACTGAACGAGCAGTACTTC. This sequence encodes CSARPAGLNEQYF.

DNA for the CDR3: TGCAGTGCTAGAGATTCCGGGACAGGGTCATACGAGCAGTACTTC. Its protein product is CSARDSGTGSYEQYF. J is TRBJ2-7 and V is TRBV20-1; 9 bases align to TRBD1. Losses at the gene ends were 0 bases for V and 4 bases for J; bases not matched to a gene: 7. The CDR3 has 15 amino acids. CDR1 and CDR2 from the germline V gene are DFQATT and SNEGSKA (reference sequence).

The chain is built from TRBV4-2 and TRBJ2-2; weak D call: TRBD2 (7 bases). The CDR3 loop spans 17 amino acids. Germline V gene lookup returns CDR1 LGHNA and CDR2 YNFKEQ. V lost 2 bases to trimming and J lost 3 bases, with 16 bases between them. The CDR3 region has the DNA TGTGCCAGCAGCCAACTTAGGGGGGGCGCGGACACCGGGGAGCTGTTTTTT. This translates into CASSQLRGGADTGELFF.

V and J are TRBV3-1 and TRBJ2-2; D remains unclear. The CDR3 loop spans 15 amino acids. Deletions cut 1 base from V and 8 bases from J, with 14 bases between. In germline, CDR1 is LGHDT, CDR2 YNNKEL (reference sequence). CDR3 nucleotide sequence: TGTGCCAGCAGCCAAGTTGAATCTAAAGTGGGGGAGCTGTTTTTT. Protein: CASSQVESKVGELFF.

This clonotype was observed a few times. A much larger clonotype is one base distant, so this may be a read error. In DNA, the CDR3 is TGTGCCAGCAGCCCCATCTGGGATGAGCAGTTCTTC. It codes for CASSPIWDEQFF. The chain recombines TRBV7-9 with TRBJ2-1; D remains unclear. Germline loops: CDR1 SEHNR, CDR2 FQNEAQ (reference sequence). V dropped 5 bases and J dropped 8 bases, with 10 bases sitting between them. This CDR3 has 12 amino acids.

The chain employs TRBV2 and TRBJ2-1, with 10 bases identical to TRBD2. The germline V gene has CDR1 SNHLY and CDR2 FYNNEI. The CDR3 totals 15 residues. After removal of 6 bases from V and 7 bases from J, the junction contained 9 bases not matched to a gene. CDR3 in amino acids: CASSDSGRARNEQFF. DNA for the CDR3: TGTGCCAGCAGCGACAGCGGGAGGGCCAGAAATGAGCAGTTCTTC.

This clonotype came up a few times. The chain uses TRBV5-1 and TRBJ2-3, with D perhaps matching TRBD1 (5 bases). The V and J ends lost 4 bases and 0 bases respectively, with 9 bases between them. Germline lookup yields CDR1 SGHRS and CDR2 YFSETQ. This CDR3 is 14 amino acids long. The CDR3 here is CASSPQASTDTQYF. In nucleotides, the CDR3 is TGCGCCAGCAGCCCACAGGCTAGCACAGATACGCAGTATTTT.

CDR3 in DNA: TGTGCCAGCAGCCGGTCAGCGGGAGCAGTGGGTACAGATACGCAGTATTTT. It codes for CASSRSAGAVGTDTQYF. This chain connects TRBV12-3 or TRBV12-4 to TRBJ2-3; 8 bases map to TRBD2. CDR3 length: 17 amino acids. Germline trimming cut 6 bases from V and 3 bases from J; bases unmatched to any gene: 14.

CDR3 region: CSARDSQGPNEKLFF. CDR3 DNA sequence: TGCAGTGCTAGAGACTCACAGGGACCTAATGAAAAACTGTTTTTT. The chain recombines TRBV20-1 with TRBJ1-4; a possible D gene is TRBD1 (6 bases). This CDR3 is 15 amino acids long. Trimming took off 0 bases at V and 3 bases at J, with 11 bases between the two ends. Per germline, CDR1 DFQATT and CDR2 SNEGSKA (reference sequence).